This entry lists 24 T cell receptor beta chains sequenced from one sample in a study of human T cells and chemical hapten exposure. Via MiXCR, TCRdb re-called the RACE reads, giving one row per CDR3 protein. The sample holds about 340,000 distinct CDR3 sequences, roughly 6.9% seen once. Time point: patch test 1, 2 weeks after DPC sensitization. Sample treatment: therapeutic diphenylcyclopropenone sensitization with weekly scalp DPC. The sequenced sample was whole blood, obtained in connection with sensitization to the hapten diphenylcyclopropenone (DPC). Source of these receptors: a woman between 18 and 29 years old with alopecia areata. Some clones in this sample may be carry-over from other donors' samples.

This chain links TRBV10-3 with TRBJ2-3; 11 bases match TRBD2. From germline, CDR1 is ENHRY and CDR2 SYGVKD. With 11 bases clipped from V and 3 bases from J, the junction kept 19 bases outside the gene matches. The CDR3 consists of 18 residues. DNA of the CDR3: TGTGCCGCTAACGCGGTAGCGGGGGGGCCAGAAGCGACAGATACGCAGTATTTT. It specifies CAANAVAGGPEATDTQYF.

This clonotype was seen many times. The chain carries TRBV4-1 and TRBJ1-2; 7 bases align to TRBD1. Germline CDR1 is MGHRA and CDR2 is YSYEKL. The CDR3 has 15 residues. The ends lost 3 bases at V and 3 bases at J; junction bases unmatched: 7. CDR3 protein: CASSHSPGTDYGYTF. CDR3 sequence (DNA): TGCGCCAGCAGCCATTCTCCCGGGACAGACTATGGCTACACCTTC.

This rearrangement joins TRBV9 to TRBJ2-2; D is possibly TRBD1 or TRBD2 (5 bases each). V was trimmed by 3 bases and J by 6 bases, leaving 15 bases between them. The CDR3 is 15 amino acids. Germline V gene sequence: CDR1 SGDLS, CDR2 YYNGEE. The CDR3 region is CASSGGGRKAGELFF. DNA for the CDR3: TGTGCCAGCAGCGGGGGCGGGCGGAAGGCCGGGGAGCTGTTTTTT.

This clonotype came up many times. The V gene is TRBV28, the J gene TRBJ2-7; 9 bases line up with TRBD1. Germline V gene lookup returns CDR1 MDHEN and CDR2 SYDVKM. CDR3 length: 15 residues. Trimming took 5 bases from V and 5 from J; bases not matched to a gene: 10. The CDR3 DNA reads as TGTGCCAGCAGTACAAGTGGGACAGGGATCCACGAGCAGTACTTC. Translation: CASSTSGTGIHEQYF.

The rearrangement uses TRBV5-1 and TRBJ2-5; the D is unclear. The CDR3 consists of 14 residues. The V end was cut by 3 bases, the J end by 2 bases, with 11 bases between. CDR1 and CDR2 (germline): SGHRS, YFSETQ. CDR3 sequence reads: CASSWTSGQETQYF. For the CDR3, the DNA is TGCGCCAGCAGCTGGACCTCAGGACAAGAGACCCAGTACTTC. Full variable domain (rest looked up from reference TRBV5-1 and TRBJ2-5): KAGVTQTPRYLIKTRGQQVTLSCSPISGHRSVSWYQQTPGQGLQFLFEYFSETQRNKGNFPGRFSGRQFSNSRSEMNVSTLELGDSALYLCASSWTSGQETQYFGPGTRLLVL.

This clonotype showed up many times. CDR3 in amino acids: CASIRGTGGDTEAFF. The CDR3 coding sequence is TGCGCCAGCATTCGGGGGACAGGGGGCGACACTGAAGCTTTCTTT. The chain uses TRBV5-1 and TRBJ1-1; 12 bases map to TRBD1. V was clipped by 6 bases and J by 3 bases; unmatched bases: 6. The CDR3 is 15 amino acids. In germline, CDR1 is SGHRS, CDR2 YFSETQ.

CDR3 nucleotide sequence: TGCGCCAGCAGCCAAGAGTCGCGGGGGGCTAGCACAGATACGCAGTATTTT. Its translation is CASSQESRGASTDTQYF. This chain connects TRBV4-3 to TRBJ2-3, with 8 bases that match TRBD2. Germline-derived CDR1 and CDR2 are LGHNA and YSLEER. V shed 0 bases, J shed 0 bases, and the junction held 5 bases outside the gene matches. The length of the CDR3 is 17 residues.

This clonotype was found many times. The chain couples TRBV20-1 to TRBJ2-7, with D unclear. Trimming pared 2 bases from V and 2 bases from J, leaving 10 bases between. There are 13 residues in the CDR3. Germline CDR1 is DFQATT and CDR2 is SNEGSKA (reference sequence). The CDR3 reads CSARQQSTYEQYF. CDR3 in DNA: TGCAGTGCTAGACAACAGAGTACCTACGAGCAGTACTTC.

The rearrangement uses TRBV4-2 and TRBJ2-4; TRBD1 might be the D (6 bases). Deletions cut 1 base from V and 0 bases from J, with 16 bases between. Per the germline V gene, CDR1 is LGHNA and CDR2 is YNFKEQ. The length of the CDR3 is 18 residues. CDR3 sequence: CASSQGTPGQIAKNIQYF. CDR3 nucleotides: TGTGCCAGCAGCCAAGGGACACCGGGACAAATAGCCAAAAACATTCAGTACTTC.

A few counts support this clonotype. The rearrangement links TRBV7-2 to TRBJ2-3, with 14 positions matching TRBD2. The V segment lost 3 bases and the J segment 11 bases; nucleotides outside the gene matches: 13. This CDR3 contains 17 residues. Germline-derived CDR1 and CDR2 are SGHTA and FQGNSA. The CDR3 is CASSLVGLAGAPRRQYF. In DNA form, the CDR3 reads TGTGCCAGCAGCTTGGTGGGACTAGCGGGGGCTCCACGTAGGCAGTATTTT.

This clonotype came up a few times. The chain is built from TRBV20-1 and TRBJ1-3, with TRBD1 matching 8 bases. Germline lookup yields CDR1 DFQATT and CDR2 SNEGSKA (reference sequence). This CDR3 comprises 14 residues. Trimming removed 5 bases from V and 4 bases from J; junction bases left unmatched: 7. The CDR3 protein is CSAPRTGSGNTIYF. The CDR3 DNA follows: TGCAGTGCTCCACGGACAGGGTCAGGAAACACCATATATTTT.

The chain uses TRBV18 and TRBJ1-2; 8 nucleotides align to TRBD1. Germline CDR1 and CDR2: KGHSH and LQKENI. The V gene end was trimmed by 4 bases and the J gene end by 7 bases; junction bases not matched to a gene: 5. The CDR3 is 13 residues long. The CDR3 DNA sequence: TGTGCCAGCTCACTCGGACAGGGTACTGGCTACACCTTC. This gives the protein CASSLGQGTGYTF. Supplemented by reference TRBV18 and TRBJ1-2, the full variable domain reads NAGVMQNPRHLVRRRGQEARLRCSPMKGHSHVYWYRQLPEEGLKFMVYLQKENIIDESGMPKERFSAEFPKEGPSILRIQQVVRGDSAAYFCASSLGQGTGYTFGSGTRLTVV.

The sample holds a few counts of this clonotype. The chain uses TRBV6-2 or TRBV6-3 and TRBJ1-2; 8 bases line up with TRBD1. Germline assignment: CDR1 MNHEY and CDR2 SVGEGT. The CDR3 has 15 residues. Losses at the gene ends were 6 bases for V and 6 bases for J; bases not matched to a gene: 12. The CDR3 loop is CASRPLGQGVDGYTF. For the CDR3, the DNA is TGTGCCAGCAGGCCGCTCGGACAGGGCGTGGATGGCTACACCTTC.

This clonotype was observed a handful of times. The CDR3 here is CAISQGHEQYF. The DNA for the CDR3 is TGTGCCATCAGTCAGGGACACGAGCAGTACTTC. The chain combines TRBV10-3 with TRBJ2-7, with D perhaps matching TRBD1 or TRBD2 (5 bases each). The CDR3 has 11 residues. The germline gives CDR1 ENHRY, CDR2 SYGVKD. Trimming removed 5 bases from V and 5 bases from J, with 7 bases in between.

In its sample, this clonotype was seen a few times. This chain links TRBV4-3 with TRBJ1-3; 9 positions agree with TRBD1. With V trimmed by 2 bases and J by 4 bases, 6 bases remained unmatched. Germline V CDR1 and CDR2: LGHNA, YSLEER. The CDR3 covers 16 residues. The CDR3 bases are TGCGCCAGCAGCCAAACGACAGGGGGACAAGGAAACACCATATATTTT. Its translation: CASSQTTGGQGNTIYF.

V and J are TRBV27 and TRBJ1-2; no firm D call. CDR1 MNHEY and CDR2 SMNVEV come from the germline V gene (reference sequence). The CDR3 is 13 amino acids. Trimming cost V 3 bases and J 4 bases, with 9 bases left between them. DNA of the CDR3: TGTGCCAGCAGTTTGGGCCCCTTCTATGGCTACACCTTC. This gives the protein CASSLGPFYGYTF.

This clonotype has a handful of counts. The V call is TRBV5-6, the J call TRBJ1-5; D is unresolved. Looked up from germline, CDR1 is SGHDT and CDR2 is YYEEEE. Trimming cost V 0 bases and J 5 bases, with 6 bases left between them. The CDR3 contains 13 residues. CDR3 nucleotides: TGTGCCAGCAGCTTGGCACTTGATCAGCCCCAGCATTTT. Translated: CASSLALDQPQHF.

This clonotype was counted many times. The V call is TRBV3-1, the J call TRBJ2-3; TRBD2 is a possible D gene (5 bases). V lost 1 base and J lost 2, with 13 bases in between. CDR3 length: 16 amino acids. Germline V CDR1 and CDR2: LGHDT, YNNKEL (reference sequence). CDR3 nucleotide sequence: TGTGCCAGCAGCCAAGGACTAATGCAGCCCACAGATACGCAGTATTTT. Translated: CASSQGLMQPTDTQYF.

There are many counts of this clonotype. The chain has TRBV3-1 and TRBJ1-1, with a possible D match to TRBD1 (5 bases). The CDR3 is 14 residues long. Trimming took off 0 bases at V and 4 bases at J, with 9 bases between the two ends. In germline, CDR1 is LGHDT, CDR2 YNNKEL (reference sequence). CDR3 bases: TGTGCCAGCAGCCAAGATTGGGGGGGCACTGAAGCTTTCTTT. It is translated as CASSQDWGGTEAFF.

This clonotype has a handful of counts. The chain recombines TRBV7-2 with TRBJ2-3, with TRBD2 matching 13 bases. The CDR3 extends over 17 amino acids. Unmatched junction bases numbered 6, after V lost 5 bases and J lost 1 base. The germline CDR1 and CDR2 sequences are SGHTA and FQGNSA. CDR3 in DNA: TGTGCCAGCAGCCCAGGGACTAGCGGGATAGGCACAGATACGCAGTATTTT. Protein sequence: CASSPGTSGIGTDTQYF.

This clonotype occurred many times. The CDR3 region is CASSEGGTSYEQYF. In DNA, the CDR3 is TGTGCCAGCAGTGAAGGTGGGACATCCTACGAGCAGTACTTC. The V call is TRBV6-1, the J call TRBJ2-7, with a tentative D call TRBD1 (6 bases). V was trimmed by 1 base and J by 1 base, leaving 8 bases between them. Per the germline V gene, CDR1 is MNHNS and CDR2 is SASEGT. The length of the CDR3 is 14 residues.

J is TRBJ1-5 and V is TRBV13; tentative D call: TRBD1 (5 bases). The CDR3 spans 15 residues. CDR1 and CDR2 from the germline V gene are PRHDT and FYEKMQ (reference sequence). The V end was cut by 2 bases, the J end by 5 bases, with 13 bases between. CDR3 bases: TGTGCCAGCAGCTTAAGGGGCGTGGGGGATCAGCCCCAGCATTTT. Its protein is CASSLRGVGDQPQHF.

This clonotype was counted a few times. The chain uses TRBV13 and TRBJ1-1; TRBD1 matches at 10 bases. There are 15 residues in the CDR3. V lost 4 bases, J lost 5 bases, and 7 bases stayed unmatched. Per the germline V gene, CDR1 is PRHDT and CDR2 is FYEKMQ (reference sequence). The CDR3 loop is CASSSGDRGETEAFF. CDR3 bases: TGTGCCAGCAGCTCAGGGGACAGGGGAGAAACTGAAGCTTTCTTT.

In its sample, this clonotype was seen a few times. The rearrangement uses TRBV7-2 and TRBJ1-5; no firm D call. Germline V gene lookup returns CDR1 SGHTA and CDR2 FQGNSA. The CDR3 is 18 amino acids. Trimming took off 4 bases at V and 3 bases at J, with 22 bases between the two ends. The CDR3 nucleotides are TGTGCCAGCAGCTGGGAAGGGAATTGGGTCAATCCCAATCAGCCCCAGCATTTT. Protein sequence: CASSWEGNWVNPNQPQHF.